These 25 T cell receptor beta chains share one sample of origin, sequenced in a study of blood T cell repertoires in COVID-19. Clones were sequenced by immunoSEQ multiplex PCR, and TCRdb holds only the in-frame ones, with some missing. This table holds 44,000 or so clones, 86% found once. Material for sequencing was peripheral blood. The receptors were sampled from a human donor in a cohort sampled during active COVID-19.

The chain links TRBV10-3 to TRBJ1-2; tentative D call: TRBD1 (6 bases). Between the trimmed V and J ends, which lost 3 bases and 3 bases, there was a span of 20 bases. The CDR3 runs 17 residues. Germline V gene data show CDR1 as ENHRY and CDR2 as SYGVKD. The CDR3 sequence: CAISDRTAFSGHYGYTF. Here the CDR3 DNA reads TGTGCCATCAGTGATCGGACAGCCTTCTCGGGCCACTATGGCTACACCTTC.

This chain connects TRBV19 to TRBJ1-1, with a possible D match to TRBD1 (6 bases). V lost 6 bases to trimming and J lost 1 base, with 18 bases between them. The CDR3 covers 16 residues. Looked up from germline, CDR1 is LNHDA and CDR2 is SQIVND (reference sequence). CDR3 loop: CASRSNHRASNTEAFF. In DNA, the CDR3 is TGTGCCAGTAGAAGCAATCACAGGGCCTCGAACACTGAAGCTTTCTTT.

This clone appeared once. V usage is TRBV27 and J usage is TRBJ2-1; no firm D call. The length of the CDR3 is 14 residues. Germline-derived CDR1 and CDR2 are MNHEY and SMNVEV (reference sequence). The V gene lost 3 bases and the J gene lost 6 bases, with 12 bases spanning the gap. As DNA, the CDR3 is TGTGCCAGCAGTTTCCCCCCCCGCAGCAATGAGCAGTTCTTC. It specifies CASSFPPRSNEQFF.

The V and J genes are TRBV9 and TRBJ2-7, with 10 bases fitting TRBD2. The V segment lost 0 bases and the J segment 2 bases; nucleotides outside the gene matches: 2. The CDR3 extends over 15 amino acids. The germline V gene has CDR1 SGDLS and CDR2 YYNGEE. The CDR3 spells CASSVESGGAYEQYF. CDR3 nucleotide sequence: TGTGCCAGCAGCGTAGAGAGCGGGGGGGCCTACGAGCAGTACTTC.

The rearrangement links TRBV9 to TRBJ1-4; D is unclear. The ends were cut back, 4 bases at V and 0 bases at J, with 16 bases in the middle. CDR3 length: 17 residues. The germline gives CDR1 SGDLS, CDR2 YYNGEE. Here the CDR3 reads CASSLPGTHPTNEKLFF. CDR3 nucleotides: TGTGCCAGCAGCCTTCCGGGAACCCACCCAACTAATGAAAAACTGTTTTTT.

The CDR3 coding sequence is TGTGCCAGCAGCTGGGCACAGGGGGGATATGGCTACACCTTC. Translating it yields CASSWAQGGYGYTF. V and J are TRBV7-2 and TRBJ1-2, with 8 nucleotides matching TRBD1. Germline V gives CDR1 SGHTA, CDR2 FQGNSA. This CDR3 has 14 amino acids. J gave up 5 bases and V 4 bases, and 6 bases lay outside the gene matches. The whole variable domain, filled in from reference TRBV7-2 and TRBJ1-2, reads GAGVSQSPSNKVTEKGKDVELRCDPISGHTALYWYRQSLGQGLEFLIYFQGNSAPDKSGLPSDRFSAERTGGSVSTLTIQRTQQEDSAVYLCASSWAQGGYGYTFGSGTRLTVV.

This rearrangement joins TRBV5-1 to TRBJ2-1; TRBD2 agrees at 9 bases. The CDR3 totals 17 residues. Unmatched junction bases numbered 14, after V lost 5 bases and J lost 5 bases. The germline CDR1 and CDR2 sequences are SGHRS and YFSETQ. The CDR3 spells CASSPWGLASGDNEQFF. The CDR3 DNA is TGCGCCAGCAGTCCATGGGGTCTGGCTAGCGGGGACAATGAGCAGTTCTTC. Together with reference TRBV5-1 and TRBJ2-1, the CDR3 gives the full variable domain: KAGVTQTPRYLIKTRGQQVTLSCSPISGHRSVSWYQQTPGQGLQFLFEYFSETQRNKGNFPGRFSGRQFSNSRSEMNVSTLELGDSALYLCASSPWGLASGDNEQFFGPGTRLTVL.

The chain carries TRBV30 and TRBJ2-3; D ambiguous. Germline CDR1 reads GTSNPN; CDR2 reads SVGIG (reference sequence). The V end lost 1 base, the J end lost 4 bases, and 9 bases lay between the germline ends. The CDR3 totals 13 residues. The chain's CDR3 is CAWSGVVPDTQYF. The CDR3 region has the DNA TGTGCCTGGAGTGGAGTGGTCCCAGATACGCAGTATTTT.

This chain uses TRBV7-8 with TRBJ1-3; perhaps TRBD1 as D (5 bases). The germline V gene has CDR1 SGHVS and CDR2 FQNEAQ. Trimming took 6 bases from V and 2 from J, leaving 23 bases between them. The CDR3 spans 18 residues. The CDR3 DNA follows: TGTGCCAGCAGTTCCCGAGGGCAGGGACTGGTTACTGGAAACACCATATATTTT. It codes for CASSSRGQGLVTGNTIYF.

This clone was observed a few times. The rearrangement links TRBV10-3 to TRBJ1-5; D is perhaps TRBD1 (6 bases). The germline V and J ends were trimmed by 2 bases and 3 bases, with 8 bases remaining between them. CDR1 is ENHRY, CDR2 SYGVKD, per germline. The CDR3 length is 14 residues. The CDR3 nucleotides read TGTGCCATCAGTGAGCGACAGGACAATCAGCCCCAGCATTTT. Translation gives CAISERQDNQPQHF.

Here the CDR3 DNA reads TGCGCCAGCAGCCAAGACGCCAGGGGACAGGCATTCTATAGCACAGATACGCAGTATTTT. Protein product: CASSQDARGQAFYSTDTQYF. V is TRBV4-3 and J is TRBJ2-3, with 8 bases matching TRBD1. Trimming cost V 0 bases and J 0 bases; bases outside gene matches: 14. Germline V CDR1 and CDR2: LGHNA, YSLEER. This CDR3 comprises 20 residues.

The chain uses TRBV6-6 and TRBJ2-1, with 9 nucleotides matching TRBD1. The CDR3 extends over 15 amino acids. V lost 6 bases, J lost 10 bases, and 13 bases stayed unmatched. Germline values: CDR1 MNHNY, CDR2 SVGAGI (reference sequence). The CDR3 spells CASSEDRGGESEQFF. In nucleotides, the CDR3 is TGTGCCAGCAGCGAAGACAGGGGGGGGGAATCGGAGCAGTTCTTC.

The gene calls are TRBV28 and TRBJ2-7; D is possibly TRBD2 (5 bases). Germline CDR1 and CDR2: MDHEN and SYDVKM. This CDR3 is built from 10 residues. The ends were cut back, 5 bases at V and 9 bases at J, with 8 bases in the middle. In DNA, the CDR3 is TGTGCCAGCAGTGGGGAGTGGCAGTACTTC. It translates to CASSGEWQYF.

V is TRBV11-2 and J is TRBJ1-2; D ambiguous. Germline V gene data show CDR1 as SGHAT and CDR2 as FQNNGV. The CDR3 loop spans 14 amino acids. V shed 1 base and J shed 0 bases, with 6 bases lying between them. Written as DNA, the CDR3 is TGTGCCAGCAGCTTAGGAACTACTAACTATGGCTACACCTTC. Translated, it gives CASSLGTTNYGYTF.

In nucleotides, the CDR3 is TGCAGCGCTGGAGACTTAAACTATGGCTACACCTTC. Its protein product is CSAGDLNYGYTF. The rearrangement joins TRBV29-1 to TRBJ1-2; the D is unclear. CDR3 length: 12 residues. In germline, CDR1 is SQVTM, CDR2 ANQGSEA. Trimming removed 7 bases from V and 2 bases from J, with 11 bases in between.

This chain uses TRBV5-4 with TRBJ2-3; TRBD2 matches 7 bases. Trimming at V came to 4 bases and at J to 3 bases, leaving 14 bases not matched to a gene. The CDR3 has 17 amino acids. Germline CDR1 is SGHNT and CDR2 is YYREEE (reference sequence). CDR3 in amino acids: CASSGRLGSGETDTQYF. The CDR3 DNA follows: TGTGCCAGCAGCGGACGACTGGGAAGCGGGGAGACAGATACGCAGTATTTT.

The chain couples TRBV21-1 to TRBJ1-4; no DNA check was done on the table's D call, TRBD1. TRBV21-1 is designated a pseudogene. This CDR3 spans 14 amino acids. The CDR3 protein is CASSIRTGNEKLFF. Here the CDR3 DNA reads TGTGCCAGCAGCATTCGGACAGGGAATGAAAAACTGTTTTTT.

The chain combines TRBV15 with TRBJ1-5; the D gene is possibly TRBD1 (5 bases). Trimming took 1 base from V and 2 from J, leaving 12 bases between them. The length of the CDR3 is 16 residues. Germline V gives CDR1 LNHNV, CDR2 YYDKDF (reference sequence). CDR3: CATSRGGGSGNQPQHF. The CDR3 DNA reads as TGTGCCACCAGCAGAGGGGGGGGTTCGGGCAATCAGCCCCAGCATTTT.

This clone was detected only a few times. V gene TRBV2 combines with J gene TRBJ1-6, with D possibly being TRBD1 (5 bases). The CDR3 consists of 14 residues. Germline values: CDR1 SNHLY, CDR2 FYNNEI. V lost 7 bases and J lost 7, with 14 bases in between. CDR3: CASTGDSLNSPLHF. In nucleotides, the CDR3 is TGTGCCAGCACCGGGGACTCCTTGAATTCACCCCTCCACTTT.

The chain recombines TRBV9 with TRBJ1-3; unclear D gene. Germline CDR1 and CDR2: SGDLS and YYNGEE. Trimming took 0 bases from V and 4 from J, leaving 14 bases between them. This CDR3 has 16 residues. The CDR3, as DNA: TGTGCCAGCAGCGTAGAGCCTTCTCGGGGAGGAAACACCATATATTTT. This codes for CASSVEPSRGGNTIYF.

This clone was seen just once. The V call is TRBV12-5, the J call TRBJ2-5, with TRBD2 as a possible D gene (6 bases). The CDR3 is 13 residues long. Deletions cut 5 bases from V and 1 base from J, with 8 bases between. Germline CDR1 and CDR2: LGHNT and FRNRAP. CDR3 coding DNA: TGTGCTAGTGGTGGGGGACTCCAAGAGACCCAGTACTTC. This translates into CASGGGLQETQYF.

CDR3 amino acids: CASSPARRTGSDGNQPQHF. The CDR3 DNA reads TGTGCCAGCAGCCCAGCTCGACGGACAGGGTCCGATGGCAATCAGCCCCAGCATTTT. The gene calls are TRBV5-5 and TRBJ1-5, with TRBD1 identical over 8 bases. CDR1 and CDR2 from the germline V gene are SGHKS and YYEKEE (reference sequence). V lost 4 bases to trimming and J lost 2 bases; unmatched junction nucleotides: 17. CDR3 length: 19 amino acids.

The CDR3 DNA reads as TGCGCCAGCAGCCCCATGGGCAGACGGATGAACACTGAAGCTTTCTTT. It yields the protein CASSPMGRRMNTEAFF. J is TRBJ1-1 and V is TRBV5-1; D is unclear. Germline CDR1 is SGHRS and CDR2 is YFSETQ. V was shortened by 4 bases and J by 0 bases, with 16 bases between the two germline ends. CDR3 length: 16 residues.

This chain connects TRBV4-2 to TRBJ1-2, with D perhaps matching TRBD1 (5 bases). Germline CDR1 LGHNA, CDR2 YNFKEQ. V lost 1 base to trimming and J lost 6 bases, with 9 bases between them. The CDR3 runs 13 residues. CDR3 amino acids: CASSQGWGHGYTF. The DNA of the CDR3 is TGTGCCAGCAGCCAAGGATGGGGCCATGGCTACACCTTC.

The rearrangement links TRBV12-3 or TRBV12-4 to TRBJ2-3; D not resolved. This CDR3 comprises 11 residues. With 6 bases removed from V and 5 bases from J, the gap between germline ends came to 6 bases. The DNA for the CDR3 is TGTGCCAGCAGGAGTGGAGATACGCAGTATTTT. Translated: CASRSGDTQYF.